This T cell receptor beta chain was found in a study of T cells in Graves' hyperthyroidism and ophthalmopathy (dated by TCRdb to about 2019). The study in broad terms: To identify distinguishing TCR V-J signatures, a discovery cohort of 100 or so patients was used, comprising roughly 45 with Graves' ophthalmopathy and some 60 with stable Graves' hyperthyroidism. An independent validation cohort of about 19 hyperthyroidism patients and 17 patients who later progressed to ophthalmopathy tested prospective prediction of ophthalmopathy. For training and testing, the approximately 97 patients in the discovery cohort were randomly divided in a 7:3 ratio. In addition, the study compared T-cell repertoires in thyroid tissue and in blood from six Graves' hyperthyroidism patients. Once sampling was done, hyperthyroidism patients were given methimazole at a starting dose of 30 mg daily, whereas ophthalmopathy patients were given high-dose intravenous methylprednisolone. According to the paper, TCR Vbeta CDR3 sequencing was carried out on about 140 peripheral blood samples, which came from approximately 43 ophthalmopathy, roughly 75 hyperthyroidism and about 17 progressor patients. Points the paper makes about the study in general: Sample size was not statistically predetermined, and blinding of investigators to group allocation was not performed. Blood samples also contained most of the expanded thyroid clonotypes (frequency above 0.001), which suggests that blood repertoires may reflect thyroid immune responses. A 13 V-J signature model separated ophthalmopathy from stable hyperthyroidism, with 87.88% sensitivity and 81.08% specificity in cross-validation and 80%/75% in testing. In validation, the model predicted progression to ophthalmopathy with just under 71% sensitivity and less than 80% specificity, a median of about six months before onset.

The TCR beta CDR3 regions were amplified from the RNA transcripts. A first-round RT-PCR of the TCR CDR3 used the HTBI primer set with the Qiagen OneStep RT-PCR kit. The libraries were constructed in a second round of multiplex PCR and then size-selected and purified. Paired-end sequencing of the libraries was performed with 100 bp reads on an Illumina HiSeq2000. The published analysis was carried out like this. Raw data were processed with SOAPnuke, discarding reads with adapters, uncalled bases, mean Phred below 15, or no exact constant-primer or identifier match. COPE v1.2.5 was used to merge the high-quality paired reads, and each unique nucleotide sequence was defined as a clonotype. MiTCR v1.1 was used to align clonotypes to the IMGT TRBV, TRBD and TRBJ reference segments. Only V-J combinations with frequency above 0.0001, covering roughly 99% of repertoires, were analysed. The TCS score was defined as the ratio of F50 (clonal expansion) to E x V (chaos), calculated using BLOSUM62-based TCRdist between CDR3 peptides within each V-J. Welch's t-statistics and random forest reduced just over 500 V-J features to 10 to 15, which were used in a naive Bayes classifier (R e1071). Thyroid-blood repertoire similarity was quantified with the Morisita-Horn index. The public sequencing data were trimmed at Q25 with fastp and processed into clonotypes with MiXCR by TCRdb, which kept only in-frame beta chains. Records with the same CDR3 protein are collapsed into one entry carrying the most frequent genes and DNA. The V and J calls follow TCRdb's processing rather than the paper's. Counted in this sample were 480,000 or so distinct CDR3 sequences; 46% of them appeared once. Approximately 44% of the sample comes from the top ten.

Details on this clonotype: Its target antigen remains unknown. Base qualities were left out, and no much larger clone turns up one base away.

The study excluded patients with uncontrolled infections, other autoimmune diseases, pregnancy or lactation. Diagnoses were established on the basis of clinical symptoms, serum thyroxine and TRAb, thyroid ultrasound, and orbital computed tomography. Total RNA was extracted using Trizol reagent, and RNA quality was assessed on an Agilent 2100 Bioanalyzer. Including cysteine and phenylalanine, the CDR3 has 13 amino acids. The read is trimmed to its CDR3 DNA, 39 bases read in frame from base 1. Reading the germline V gene (reference sequence) gives CDR1 SEHNR and CDR2 FQNEAQ. Deletion took 5 bases off V and 5 bases off J, with a span of 10 bases between the germline ends.

The sequence derives from an adult woman with Graves' disease, either hyperthyroidism or ophthalmopathy (not recorded which). The sequence links TRBV7-9 to TRBJ2-1; TRBD2 is a weak D gene call, 5 bases matching. Input material: peripheral blood or thyroid tissue (not recorded which). CDR3 protein: CASSLTRDNEQFF. The DNA sequence is as follows: TGTGCCAGCAGCCTAACTAGGGACAATGAGCAGTTCTTC.